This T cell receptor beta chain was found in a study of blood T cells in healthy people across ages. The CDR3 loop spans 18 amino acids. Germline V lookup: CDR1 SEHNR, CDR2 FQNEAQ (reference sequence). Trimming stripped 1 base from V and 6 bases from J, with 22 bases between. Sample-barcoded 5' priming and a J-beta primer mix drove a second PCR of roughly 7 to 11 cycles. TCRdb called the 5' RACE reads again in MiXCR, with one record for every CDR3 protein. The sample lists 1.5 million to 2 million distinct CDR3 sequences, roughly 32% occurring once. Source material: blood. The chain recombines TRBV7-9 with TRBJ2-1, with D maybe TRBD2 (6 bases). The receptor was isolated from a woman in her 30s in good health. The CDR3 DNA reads TGTGCCAGCAGCTTAGTAGTGATTACGGCGGGACCACTCAATGAGCAGTTCTTC. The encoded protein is CASSLVVITAGPLNEQFF. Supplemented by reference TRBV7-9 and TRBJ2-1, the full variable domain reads DTGVSQNPRHKITKRGQNVTFRCDPISEHNRLYWYRQTLGQGPEFLTYFQNEAQLEKSRLLSDRFSAERPKGSFSTLEIQRTEQGDSAMYLCASSLVVITAGPLNEQFFGPGTRLTVL.